This is a list of T cell receptor beta chains from one sample in a study of PD-1 blockade in mismatch repair-deficient tumors. Sequencing used immunoSEQ multiplex PCR; TCRdb keeps in-frame clones, though not all of them. This table has tens of thousands of clones, over 70% appearing once. Sequencing was performed on peripheral blood, taken 12 weeks after starting pembrolizumab. Receptor source: an adult with mismatch repair-deficient cancer. CDR3s include the opening cysteine and the closing phenylalanine or tryptophan. A D gene is named only where the DNA matches it firmly. Clone size is not always given. Where it is, it says once, few, many or a class for expanded clones.

CDR3aa,CDR3nt,v_gene,d_gene,abundance,j_gene
CASSYGGSSYNEQFF,TGTGCCAGCAGTTACGGAGGGAGCTCCTACAATGAGCAGTTCTTC,TRBV6-6,-,-,TRBJ2-1
CASSVEQGSAIYF,TGTGCCAGCAGCGTAGAACAGGGCTCGGCCATATATTTT,TRBV9,-,once,TRBJ1-3
CAMTRGQRETQYF,TGTGCTATGACGAGGGGGCAACGAGAGACCCAGTACTTC,TRBV30,TRBD1,-,TRBJ2-5
CASSFWGHEQYF,TGCGCCAGCAGCTTTTGGGGGCACGAGCAGTACTTC,TRBV5-1,-,once,TRBJ2-7
CASSLALAGEKNEQFF,TGCGCCAGCAGCTTGGCCCTAGCGGGAGAGAAAAATGAGCAGTTCTTC,TRBV5-1,TRBD2,-,TRBJ2-1
CASSPARGQETQYF,TGCGCCAGCAGCCCGGCTAGAGGCCAAGAGACCCAGTACTTC,TRBV5-1,-,-,TRBJ2-5
CASRENTRDYYNPSGNTIYF,TGTGCCAGCAGAGAAAATACCCGGGACTACTACAACCCCTCTGGAAACACCATATATTTT,TRBV6-1,-,-,TRBJ1-3
CASSPRAGTSGKPGELFF,TGTGCCAGCAGCCCACGGGCTGGGACTAGCGGGAAACCCGGGGAGCTGTTTTTT,TRBV7-3,TRBD2,-,TRBJ2-2
CASTPGENTEAFF,TGTGCCAGCACGCCAGGGGAGAACACTGAAGCTTTCTTT,TRBV19,-,few,TRBJ1-1
CASILTSGSHNEQFF,TGTGCCAGCATCTTGACTAGCGGGAGTCACAATGAGCAGTTCTTC,TRBV11-1,TRBD2,-,TRBJ2-1
CASSFYSGGLGEQFF,TGTGCCAGCAGCTTTTACAGCGGGGGGCTCGGTGAGCAGTTCTTC,TRBV5-6,TRBD2,once,TRBJ2-1
CASIGQGEGQPQHF,TGTGCCAGTATCGGACAGGGAGAAGGTCAGCCCCAGCATTTT,TRBV19,TRBD1,-,TRBJ1-5
CASSARGGGGELFF,TGTGCCAGCAGTGCCCGGGGCGGAGGCGGGGAGCTGTTTTTT,TRBV2,-,-,TRBJ2-2
CASLRALGEYEQYF,TGTGCCAGCTTGAGGGCGCTTGGAGAATACGAGCAGTACTTC,TRBV2,-,-,TRBJ2-7
CATSRVLGGLDTGELFF,TGTGCCACCAGCAGGGTTCTCGGAGGGTTGGACACCGGGGAGCTGTTTTTT,TRBV15,-,-,TRBJ2-2
CATSRDLSGTSTDTQYF,TGTGCCACCAGCAGAGATTTAAGCGGGACGAGCACAGATACGCAGTATTTT,TRBV15,TRBD2,-,TRBJ2-3
CASSQGFRDNEQFF,TGCGCCAGCAGCCAAGGATTTCGGGACAATGAGCAGTTCTTC,TRBV4-1,-,once,TRBJ2-1
CASSPGALQETQYF,TGTGCCAGCAGCCCGGGGGCGCTCCAAGAGACCCAGTACTTC,TRBV11-2,-,few,TRBJ2-5
CASSSGTMFYEQYF,TGTGCCAGTAGCTCCGGGACTATGTTCTACGAGCAGTACTTC,TRBV19,TRBD2,-,TRBJ2-7
CASSYGVTARLSEQYF,TGTGCCAGCAGTTATGGGGTGACAGCCCGTTTGAGCGAGCAGTACTTC,TRBV6-5,-,-,TRBJ2-7
CASSQDLGTGSYEQYF,TGTGCCAGCAGCCAAGATCTGGGGACAGGGTCCTACGAGCAGTACTTC,TRBV4-2,TRBD1,-,TRBJ2-7
CASSLGGQGNGYTF,TGTGCCAGCAGCTTGGGGGGACAGGGAAACGGCTACACCTTC,TRBV7-9,TRBD1,-,TRBJ1-2
CASSWAGTSLGETQYF,TGTGCCAGCAGTTGGGCCGGGACTAGCTTGGGAGAGACCCAGTACTTC,TRBV11-2,TRBD2,-,TRBJ2-5
CSSGKGGYNEQFF,TGTTCCTCGGGCAAGGGTGGATACAATGAGCAGTTCTTC,TRBV27,-,-,TRBJ2-1
CASSPTGDAGELFF,TGTGCCAGCAGCCCAACAGGGGATGCCGGGGAGCTGTTTTTT,TRBV7-9,TRBD1,few,TRBJ2-2
CASSERHTDTQYF,TGTGCCAGCAGCGAGAGGCACACAGATACGCAGTATTTT,TRBV9,-,-,TRBJ2-3
CASRGTIGYQETQYF,TGTGCCAGCAGGGGCACTATAGGGTACCAAGAGACCCAGTACTTC,TRBV2,-,-,TRBJ2-5
CSAGGGNTIYF,TGCAGTGCCGGTGGAGGAAACACCATATATTTT,TRBV20-1,-,-,TRBJ1-3
CASSQPPSKRDLNTEAFF,TGCGCCAGCAGCCAACCACCGTCTAAAAGGGACCTTAACACTGAAGCTTTCTTT,TRBV4-3,-,few,TRBJ1-1
CASSLRGQGAGYTF,TGCGCCAGCAGCCTCCGGGGACAGGGGGCTGGCTACACCTTC,TRBV4-1,TRBD1,-,TRBJ1-2
CASSLETAGNTIYF,TGTGCCAGCAGCCTCGAGACAGCTGGAAACACCATATATTTT,TRBV11-3,-,-,TRBJ1-3
CASSSPLLASTGELFF,TGTGCCAGCAGCTCCCCCTTACTAGCGAGCACCGGGGAGCTGTTTTTT,TRBV7-2,TRBD2,-,TRBJ2-2
CASSQDANRENTEAFF,TGTGCCAGCAGCCAAGATGCAAACAGGGAGAACACTGAAGCTTTCTTT,TRBV4-2,-,-,TRBJ1-1
CASSLDRGESYGYTF,TGTGCCAGCAGCTTAGACAGAGGGGAATCCTATGGCTACACCTTC,TRBV7-6,-,-,TRBJ1-2
CASSQSKAGELFF,TGTGCCAGCAGCCAATCAAAGGCCGGGGAGCTGTTTTTT,TRBV16,-,-,TRBJ2-2
CASSLWLGTGANVLTF,TGTGCCAGCAGTTTATGGTTGGGGACTGGGGCCAACGTCCTGACTTTC,TRBV27,-,-,TRBJ2-6
CASSFGNRANEQYF,TGTGCCAGCAGCTTTGGGAACAGGGCGAACGAGCAGTACTTC,TRBV5-6,-,-,TRBJ2-7
CASSVTVTEAFF,TGTGCCAGCAGCGTCACAGTCACTGAAGCTTTCTTT,TRBV5-5,-,-,TRBJ1-1
CASSPGILNTEAFF,TGTGCCAGCAGCCCGGGGATTCTGAACACTGAAGCTTTCTTT,TRBV7-3,-,-,TRBJ1-1
CASSLVAGESDTQYF,TGTGCCAGCAGTTTAGTCGCGGGAGAGTCAGATACGCAGTATTTT,TRBV27,TRBD2,-,TRBJ2-3
CASSLGLAGLSETQYF,TGTGCCAGCAGCTTAGGCCTAGCGGGATTGTCGGAGACCCAGTACTTC,TRBV7-3,TRBD2,-,TRBJ2-5
CASSLGPGQASYEQYF,TGCGCCAGCAGCTTGGGCCCGGGACAGGCCTCCTACGAGCAGTACTTC,TRBV5-1,TRBD1,-,TRBJ2-7
CASSQRRLENEQFF,TGCGCCAGCAGCCAGAGAAGACTAGAAAATGAGCAGTTCTTC,TRBV4-3,-,-,TRBJ2-1
CASISTGLPGDTQYF,TGCGCCAGCATCTCGACGGGACTCCCGGGAGATACGCAGTATTTT,TRBV5-1,-,-,TRBJ2-3
CAISGHRDRENQPQHF,TGTGCCATCAGTGGCCACCGGGACAGGGAGAATCAGCCCCAGCATTTT,TRBV10-3,TRBD1,-,TRBJ1-5
CASSFGLAQETQYF,TGCGCCAGCAGCTTTGGACTAGCTCAAGAGACCCAGTACTTC,TRBV5-1,TRBD2,-,TRBJ2-5
CASSLGTAGNTIYF,TGTGCCAGCAGCCTGGGGACGGCTGGAAACACCATATATTTT,TRBV7-9,-,-,TRBJ1-3
CASSQGQDSNQPQHF,TGCGCCAGCAGCCAAGGACAAGATAGCAATCAGCCCCAGCATTTT,TRBV4-1,-,-,TRBJ1-5
CSVGPDSSYEQYF,TGCAGCGTTGGGCCGGACAGCTCCTACGAGCAGTACTTC,TRBV29-1,-,-,TRBJ2-7
CASSAYSPSPFSGANVLTF,TGTGCCAGCAGCGCCTACAGTCCCTCACCCTTCTCTGGGGCCAACGTCCTGACTTTC,TRBV9,-,-,TRBJ2-6
CASSETTGGPDTQYF,TGTGCCAGCAGTGAAACGACGGGAGGGCCAGATACGCAGTATTTT,TRBV6-1,TRBD2,-,TRBJ2-3
CASSEGQSYEQYF,TGTGCCAGCAGCGAGGGACAGTCATACGAGCAGTACTTC,TRBV7-3,TRBD1,once,TRBJ2-7
CASSVSGGNNEQFF,TGTGCCAGCAGCGTTAGCGGGGGGAACAATGAGCAGTTCTTC,TRBV9,TRBD2,few,TRBJ2-1
CASSLGPWGEQFF,TGTGCCAGCAGCTTGGGACCTTGGGGTGAGCAGTTCTTC,TRBV27,-,-,TRBJ2-1
CAWSGGPQETQYF,TGTGCCTGGAGCGGGGGGCCCCAAGAGACCCAGTACTTC,TRBV30,-,few,TRBJ2-5